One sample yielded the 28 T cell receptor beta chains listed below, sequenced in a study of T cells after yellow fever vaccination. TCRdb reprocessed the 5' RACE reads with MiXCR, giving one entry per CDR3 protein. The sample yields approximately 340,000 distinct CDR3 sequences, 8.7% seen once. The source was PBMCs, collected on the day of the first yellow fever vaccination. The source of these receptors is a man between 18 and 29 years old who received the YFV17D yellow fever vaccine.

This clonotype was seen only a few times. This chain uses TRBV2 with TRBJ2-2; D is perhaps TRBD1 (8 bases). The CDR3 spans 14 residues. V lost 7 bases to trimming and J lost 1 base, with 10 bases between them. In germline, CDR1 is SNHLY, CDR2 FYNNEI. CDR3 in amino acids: CASNRGGNTGELFF. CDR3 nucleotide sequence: TGTGCCAGCAACAGGGGGGGGAACACCGGGGAGCTGTTTTTT. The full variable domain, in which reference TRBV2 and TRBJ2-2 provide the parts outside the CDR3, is EPEVTQTPSHQVTQMGQEVILRCVPISNHLYFYWYRQILGQKVEFLVSFYNNEISEKSEIFDDQFSVERPDGSNFTLKIRSTKLEDSAMYFCASNRGGNTGELFFGEGSRLTVL.

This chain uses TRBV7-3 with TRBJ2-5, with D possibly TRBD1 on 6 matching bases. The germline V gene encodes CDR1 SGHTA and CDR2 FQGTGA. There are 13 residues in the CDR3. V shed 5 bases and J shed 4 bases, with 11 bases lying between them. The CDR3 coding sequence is TGTGCCAGCAGCGCAATAGGGGGAGAGACCCAGTACTTC. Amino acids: CASSAIGGETQYF.

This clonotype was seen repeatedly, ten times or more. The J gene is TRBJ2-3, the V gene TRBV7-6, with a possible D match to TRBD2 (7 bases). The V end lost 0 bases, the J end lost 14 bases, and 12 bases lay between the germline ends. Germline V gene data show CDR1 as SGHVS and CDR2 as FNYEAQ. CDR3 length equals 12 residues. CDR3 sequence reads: CASSLAGGPLYF. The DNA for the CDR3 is TGTGCCAGCAGCTTAGCGGGGGGGCCCCTGTATTTT.

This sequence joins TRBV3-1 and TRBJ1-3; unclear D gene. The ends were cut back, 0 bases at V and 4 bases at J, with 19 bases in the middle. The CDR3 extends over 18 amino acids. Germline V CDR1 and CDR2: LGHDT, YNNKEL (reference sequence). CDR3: CASSQDGLASYSGNTIYF. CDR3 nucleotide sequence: TGTGCCAGCAGCCAAGACGGTCTCGCGTCTTATAGCGGAAACACCATATATTTT.

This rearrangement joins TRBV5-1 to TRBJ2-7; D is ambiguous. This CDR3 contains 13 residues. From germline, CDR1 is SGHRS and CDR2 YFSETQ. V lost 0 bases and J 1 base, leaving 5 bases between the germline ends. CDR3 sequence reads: CASSLGESYEQYV. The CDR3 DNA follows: TGCGCCAGCAGCTTGGGGGAATCCTACGAGCAGTACGTC.

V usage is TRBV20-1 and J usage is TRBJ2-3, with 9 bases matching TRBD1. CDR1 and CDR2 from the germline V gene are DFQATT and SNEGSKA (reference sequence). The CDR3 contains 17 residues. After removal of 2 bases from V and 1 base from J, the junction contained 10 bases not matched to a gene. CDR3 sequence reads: CSARTGQGLFGTDTQYF. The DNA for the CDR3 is TGCAGTGCTAGAACGGGACAGGGCCTTTTCGGCACAGATACGCAGTATTTT.

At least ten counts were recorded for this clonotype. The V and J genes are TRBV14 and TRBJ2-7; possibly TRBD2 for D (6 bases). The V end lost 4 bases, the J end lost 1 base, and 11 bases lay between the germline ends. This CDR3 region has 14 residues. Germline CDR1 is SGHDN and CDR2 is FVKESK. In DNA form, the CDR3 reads TGTGCCAGCAGCCCGGAGGGCTTTTCCTACGAGCAGTACTTC. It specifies CASSPEGFSYEQYF.

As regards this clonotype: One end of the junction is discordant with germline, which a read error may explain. CDR3 residues: CASSQGTPSTDTLYF. The CDR3 DNA reads TGTGCCAGCAGCCAAGGGACACCTAGCACAGATACGCTGTATTTT. The chain carries TRBV11-2 and TRBJ2-3, with D perhaps matching TRBD1 (6 bases). CDR3 length: 15 residues. Germline lookup yields CDR1 SGHAT and CDR2 FQNNGV.

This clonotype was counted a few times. The CDR3 spells CASGLGGHREAFF. The CDR3 nucleotides are TGTGCTAGTGGTTTGGGGGGTCATAGGGAAGCTTTCTTT. The chain links TRBV12-5 to TRBJ1-1; the D is unclear. This CDR3 region has 13 residues. Per germline, CDR1 LGHNT and CDR2 FRNRAP. V was pared by 1 base and J by 8 bases, with 11 bases between.

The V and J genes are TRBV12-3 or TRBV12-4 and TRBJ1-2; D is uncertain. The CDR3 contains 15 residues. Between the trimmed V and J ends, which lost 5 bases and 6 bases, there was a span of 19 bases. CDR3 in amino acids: CASSRQAVTLNGYTF. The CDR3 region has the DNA TGTGCCAGCAGTCGCCAGGCAGTTACTCTAAATGGCTACACCTTC.

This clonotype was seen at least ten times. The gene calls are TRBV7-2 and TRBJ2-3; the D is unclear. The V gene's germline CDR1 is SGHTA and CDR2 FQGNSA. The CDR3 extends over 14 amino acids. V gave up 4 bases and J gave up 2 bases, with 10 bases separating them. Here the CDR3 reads CASSSMGFTDTQYF. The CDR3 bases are TGTGCCAGCAGCTCCATGGGGTTCACAGATACGCAGTATTTT.

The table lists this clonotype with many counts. CDR3 in amino acids: CASSYSWTGGNEQFF. The CDR3 nucleotides read TGTGCCAGCAGTTACTCGTGGACAGGGGGCAATGAGCAGTTCTTC. This chain links TRBV6-5 with TRBJ2-1; 10 bases line up with TRBD1. CDR3 size: 15 residues. Germline trimming cut 0 bases from V and 6 bases from J; bases unmatched to any gene: 2. Germline V gene lookup returns CDR1 MNHEY and CDR2 SVGAGI.

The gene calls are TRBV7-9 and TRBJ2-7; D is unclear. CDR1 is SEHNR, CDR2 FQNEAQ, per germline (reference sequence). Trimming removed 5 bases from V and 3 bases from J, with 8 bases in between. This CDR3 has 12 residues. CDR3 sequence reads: CASSLTGYEQYV. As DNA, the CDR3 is TGTGCCAGCAGCCTTACTGGCTACGAGCAGTACGTC.

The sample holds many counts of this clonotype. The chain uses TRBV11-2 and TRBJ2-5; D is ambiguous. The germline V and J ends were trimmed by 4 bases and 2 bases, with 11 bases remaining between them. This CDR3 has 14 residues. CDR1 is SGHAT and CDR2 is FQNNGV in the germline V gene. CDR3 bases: TGTGCCAGCAGCTCGATGACGGATCAAGAGACCCAGTACTTC. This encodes CASSSMTDQETQYF.

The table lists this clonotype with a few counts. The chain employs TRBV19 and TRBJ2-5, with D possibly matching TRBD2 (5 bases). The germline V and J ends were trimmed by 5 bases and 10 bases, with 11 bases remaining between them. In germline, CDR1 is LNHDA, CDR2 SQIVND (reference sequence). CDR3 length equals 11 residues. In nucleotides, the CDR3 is TGTGCCAGTAGTGGGCCCGGGGACCAGTACTTC. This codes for CASSGPGDQYF.

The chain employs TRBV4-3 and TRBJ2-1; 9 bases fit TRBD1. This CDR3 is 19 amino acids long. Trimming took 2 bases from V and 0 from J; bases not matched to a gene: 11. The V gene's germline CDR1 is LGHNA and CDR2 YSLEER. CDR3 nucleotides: TGCGCCAGCAGCCAATGGACAGGGGCCTCTACTGGCTCCTACAATGAGCAGTTCTTC. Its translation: CASSQWTGASTGSYNEQFF.

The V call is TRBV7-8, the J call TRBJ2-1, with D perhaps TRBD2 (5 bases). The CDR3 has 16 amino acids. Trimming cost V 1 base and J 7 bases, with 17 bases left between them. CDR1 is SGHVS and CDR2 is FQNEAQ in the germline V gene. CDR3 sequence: CASSLGPREPRNEQFF. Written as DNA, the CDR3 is TGTGCCAGCAGCTTAGGCCCCCGGGAACCGAGGAATGAGCAGTTCTTC.

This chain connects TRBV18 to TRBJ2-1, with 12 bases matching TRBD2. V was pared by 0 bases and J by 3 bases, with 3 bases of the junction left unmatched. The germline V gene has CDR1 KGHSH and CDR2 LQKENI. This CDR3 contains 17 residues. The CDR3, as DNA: TGTGCCAGCTCACCACCCGGACTAGCGGGGCGCTACAATGAGCAGTTCTTC. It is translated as CASSPPGLAGRYNEQFF. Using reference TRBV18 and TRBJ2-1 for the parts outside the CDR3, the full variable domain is NAGVMQNPRHLVRRRGQEARLRCSPMKGHSHVYWYRQLPEEGLKFMVYLQKENIIDESGMPKERFSAEFPKEGPSILRIQQVVRGDSAAYFCASSPPGLAGRYNEQFFGPGTRLTVL.

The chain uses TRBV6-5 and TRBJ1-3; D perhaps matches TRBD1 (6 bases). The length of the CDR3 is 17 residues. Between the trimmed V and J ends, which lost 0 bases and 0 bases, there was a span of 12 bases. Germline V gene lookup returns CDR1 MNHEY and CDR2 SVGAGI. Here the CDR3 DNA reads TGTGCCAGCAGTTACTCGGGGGGCGCGAGCTCTGGAAACACCATATATTTT. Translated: CASSYSGGASSGNTIYF.

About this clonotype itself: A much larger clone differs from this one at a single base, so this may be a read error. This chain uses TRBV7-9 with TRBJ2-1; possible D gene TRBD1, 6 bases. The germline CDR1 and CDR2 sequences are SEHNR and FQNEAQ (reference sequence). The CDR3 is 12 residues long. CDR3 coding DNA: TGTACCAGCACCTGGGACAACAATGAGCAGTTCTTC. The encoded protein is CTSTWDNNEQFF. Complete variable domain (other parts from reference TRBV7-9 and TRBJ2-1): DTGVSQNPRHKITKRGQNVTFRCDPISEHNRLYWYRQTLGQGPEFLTYFQNEAQLEKSRLLSDRFSAERPKGSFSTLEIQRTEQGDSAMYLCTSTWDNNEQFFGPGTRLTVL.

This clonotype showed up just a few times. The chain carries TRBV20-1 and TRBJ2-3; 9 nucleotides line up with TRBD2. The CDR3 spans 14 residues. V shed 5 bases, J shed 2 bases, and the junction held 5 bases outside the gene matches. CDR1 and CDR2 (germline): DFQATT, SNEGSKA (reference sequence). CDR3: CSAFLAGLTDTQYF. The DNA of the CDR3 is TGCAGTGCTTTTCTAGCGGGGCTCACAGATACGCAGTATTTT.

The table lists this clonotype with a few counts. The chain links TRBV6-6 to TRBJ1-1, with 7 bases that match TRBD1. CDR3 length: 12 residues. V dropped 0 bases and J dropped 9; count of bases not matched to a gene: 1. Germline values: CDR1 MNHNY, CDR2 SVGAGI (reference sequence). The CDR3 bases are TGTGCCAGCAGTTACTCGACAGGGCAAGCTTTCTTT. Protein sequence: CASSYSTGQAFF.

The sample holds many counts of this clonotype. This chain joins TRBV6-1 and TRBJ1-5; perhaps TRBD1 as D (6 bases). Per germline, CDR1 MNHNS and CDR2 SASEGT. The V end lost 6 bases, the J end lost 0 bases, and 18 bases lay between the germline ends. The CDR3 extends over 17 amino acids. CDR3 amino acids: CASRRGDGSYSNQPQHF. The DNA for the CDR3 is TGTGCCAGCAGAAGGGGGGACGGATCTTATAGCAATCAGCCCCAGCATTTT.

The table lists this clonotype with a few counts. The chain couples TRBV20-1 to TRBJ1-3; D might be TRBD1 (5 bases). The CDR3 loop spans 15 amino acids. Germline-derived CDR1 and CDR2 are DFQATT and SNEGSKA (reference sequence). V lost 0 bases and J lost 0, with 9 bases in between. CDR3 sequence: CSARDGGNSGNTIYF. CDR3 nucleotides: TGCAGTGCTAGAGATGGGGGAAACTCTGGAAACACCATATATTTT.

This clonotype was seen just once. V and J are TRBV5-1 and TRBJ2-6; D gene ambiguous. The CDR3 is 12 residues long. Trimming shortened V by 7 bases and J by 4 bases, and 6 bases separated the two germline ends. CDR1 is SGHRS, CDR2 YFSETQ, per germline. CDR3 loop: CASLPGANVLTF. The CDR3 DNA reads TGCGCCAGCCTGCCCGGGGCCAACGTCCTGACTTTC.

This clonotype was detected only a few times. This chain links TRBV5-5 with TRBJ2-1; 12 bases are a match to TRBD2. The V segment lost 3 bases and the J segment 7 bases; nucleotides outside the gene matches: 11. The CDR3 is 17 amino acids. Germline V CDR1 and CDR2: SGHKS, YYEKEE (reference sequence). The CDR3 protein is CASSWGVALAGGNEQFF. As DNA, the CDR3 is TGTGCCAGCAGCTGGGGAGTTGCCCTAGCGGGGGGGAATGAGCAGTTCTTC.

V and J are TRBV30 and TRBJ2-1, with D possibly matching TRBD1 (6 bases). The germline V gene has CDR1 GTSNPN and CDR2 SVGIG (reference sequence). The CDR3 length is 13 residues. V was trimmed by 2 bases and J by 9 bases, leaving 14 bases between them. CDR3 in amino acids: CAWSPQGWAEQFF. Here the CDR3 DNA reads TGTGCCTGGAGTCCCCAGGGGTGGGCTGAGCAGTTCTTC.

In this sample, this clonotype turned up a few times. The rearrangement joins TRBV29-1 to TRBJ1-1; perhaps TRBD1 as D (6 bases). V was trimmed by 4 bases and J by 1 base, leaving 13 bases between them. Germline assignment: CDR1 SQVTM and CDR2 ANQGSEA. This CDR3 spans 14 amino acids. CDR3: CSVVAGDKNTEAFF. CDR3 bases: TGCAGCGTTGTGGCAGGGGACAAGAACACTGAAGCTTTCTTT.